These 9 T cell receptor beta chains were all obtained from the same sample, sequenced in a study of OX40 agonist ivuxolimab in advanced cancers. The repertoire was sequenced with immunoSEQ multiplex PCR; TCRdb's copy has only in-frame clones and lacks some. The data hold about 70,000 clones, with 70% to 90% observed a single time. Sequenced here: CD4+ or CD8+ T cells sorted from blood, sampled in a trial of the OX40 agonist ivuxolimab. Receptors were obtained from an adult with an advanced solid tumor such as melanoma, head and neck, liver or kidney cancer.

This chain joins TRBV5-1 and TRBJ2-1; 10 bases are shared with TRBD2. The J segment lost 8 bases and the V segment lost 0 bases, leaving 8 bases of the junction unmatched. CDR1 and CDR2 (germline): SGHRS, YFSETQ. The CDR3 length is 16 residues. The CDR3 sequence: CASSLGASGGRDEQFF. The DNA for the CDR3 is TGCGCCAGCAGCTTGGGGGCTAGCGGGGGAAGAGATGAGCAGTTCTTC.

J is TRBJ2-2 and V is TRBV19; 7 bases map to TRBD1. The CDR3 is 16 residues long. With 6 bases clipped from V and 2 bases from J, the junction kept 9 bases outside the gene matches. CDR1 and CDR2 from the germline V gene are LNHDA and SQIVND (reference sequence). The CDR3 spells CASRPGTDGNTGELFF. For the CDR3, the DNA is TGTGCCAGTAGACCCGGGACAGACGGTAACACCGGGGAGCTGTTTTTT.

In nucleotides, the CDR3 is TGCAGCGTCGTACGAACGACACCCACGAACTACGAGCAGTACTTC. Protein product: CSVVRTTPTNYEQYF. J is TRBJ2-7 and V is TRBV29-1, with no clear D. Germline V gene data show CDR1 as SQVTM and CDR2 as ANQGSEA. The CDR3 length is 15 residues. V shed 6 bases and J shed 3 bases, with 21 bases lying between them.

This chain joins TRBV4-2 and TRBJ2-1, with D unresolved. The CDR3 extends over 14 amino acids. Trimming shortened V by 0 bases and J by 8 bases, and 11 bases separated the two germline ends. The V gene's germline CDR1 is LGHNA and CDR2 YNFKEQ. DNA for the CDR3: TGTGCCAGCAGCCAAGAAGGGTTGGTGGATGAGCAGTTCTTC. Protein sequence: CASSQEGLVDEQFF.

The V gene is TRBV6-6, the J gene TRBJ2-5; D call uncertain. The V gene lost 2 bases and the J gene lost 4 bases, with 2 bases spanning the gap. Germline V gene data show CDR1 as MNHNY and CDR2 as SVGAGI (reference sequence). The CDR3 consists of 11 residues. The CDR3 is CASSYRETQYF. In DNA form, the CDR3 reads TGTGCCAGCAGTTACCGAGAGACCCAGTACTTC.

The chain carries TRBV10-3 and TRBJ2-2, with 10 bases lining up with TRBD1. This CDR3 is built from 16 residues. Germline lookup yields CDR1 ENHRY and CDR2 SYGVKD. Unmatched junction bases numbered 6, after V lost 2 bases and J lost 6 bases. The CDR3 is CAISETRDRGSGELFF. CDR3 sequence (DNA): TGTGCCATCAGTGAGACACGGGACAGGGGTTCCGGGGAGCTGTTTTTT.

CDR3 loop: CASSLMQGTDTQYF. The CDR3 coding sequence is TGTGCCAGCAGCTTAATGCAGGGCACAGATACGCAGTATTTT. The chain uses TRBV7-9 and TRBJ2-3; D is unresolved. V lost 2 bases to trimming and J lost 1 base, with 7 bases between them. CDR1 is SEHNR, CDR2 FQNEAQ, per germline (reference sequence). The CDR3 has 14 amino acids.

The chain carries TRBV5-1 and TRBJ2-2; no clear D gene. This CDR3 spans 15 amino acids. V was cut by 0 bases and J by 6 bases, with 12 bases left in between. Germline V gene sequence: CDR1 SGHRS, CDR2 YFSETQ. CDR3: CASSLAPPPSGELFF. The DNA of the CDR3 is TGCGCCAGCAGCTTGGCCCCGCCCCCGTCCGGGGAGCTGTTTTTT.

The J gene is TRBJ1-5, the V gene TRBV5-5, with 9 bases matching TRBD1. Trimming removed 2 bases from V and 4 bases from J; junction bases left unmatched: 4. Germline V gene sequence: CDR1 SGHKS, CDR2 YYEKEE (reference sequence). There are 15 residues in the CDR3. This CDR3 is CASSLTGTGNQPQHF. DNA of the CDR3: TGTGCCAGCAGCTTAACCGGGACAGGGAATCAGCCCCAGCATTTT.